One and the same sample provided the 11 T cell receptor beta chains below, sequenced in a study of T cell changes during pregnancy in multiple sclerosis. TCRdb's copy holds only in-frame clones and misses some; the assay was immunoSEQ multiplex PCR. This sample has 50,000 or so clones, with around nine tenths found just once. Sequenced here: CD4+ T cells from peripheral blood mononuclear cells, sampled before pregnancy. The source of these receptors is a female donor with multiple sclerosis, enrolled in a pregnancy study.

The chain joins TRBV7-8 to TRBJ2-3; maybe TRBD1 (7 bases). V was clipped by 3 bases and J by 1 base, with 11 bases between them. Per the germline V gene, CDR1 is SGHVS and CDR2 is FQNEAQ. CDR3 size: 15 residues. This chain's CDR3 is CASSFGGGRTDTQYF. In DNA, the CDR3 is TGTGCCAGCAGCTTTGGAGGGGGCCGCACAGATACGCAGTATTTT.

The chain links TRBV28 to TRBJ1-4, with D maybe TRBD1 (5 bases). Per the germline V gene, CDR1 is MDHEN and CDR2 is SYDVKM. This CDR3 spans 12 amino acids. V shed 6 bases and J shed 7 bases, with 9 bases lying between them. Here the CDR3 reads CASSLTGEKLFF. The CDR3 coding sequence is TGTGCCAGCAGCCTTACAGGTGAAAAACTGTTTTTT.

The rearrangement joins TRBV29-1 to TRBJ1-1, with 9 bases that match TRBD1. CDR1 and CDR2 from the germline V gene are SQVTM and ANQGSEA. This CDR3 is built from 13 residues. V lost 5 bases to trimming and J lost 7 bases; unmatched junction nucleotides: 8. The chain's CDR3 is CSVRGQGFGEAFF. CDR3 DNA: TGCAGCGTTAGGGGACAGGGATTCGGTGAAGCTTTCTTT.

The chain is built from TRBV15 and TRBJ1-4, with 8 bases identical to TRBD1. The CDR3 is 16 amino acids. Germline V gene sequence: CDR1 LNHNV, CDR2 YYDKDF (reference sequence). With V trimmed by 2 bases and J by 7 bases, 9 bases remained unmatched. CDR3 sequence: CATSRSGQGGGEKLFF. Written as DNA, the CDR3 is TGTGCCACCAGCAGATCCGGACAGGGCGGAGGTGAAAAACTGTTTTTT. The full variable domain, completed using reference TRBV15 and TRBJ1-4, is DAMVIQNPRYQVTQFGKPVTLSCSQTLNHNVMYWYQQKSSQAPKLLFHYYDKDFNNEADTPDNFQSRRPNTSFCFLDIRSPGLGDTAMYLCATSRSGQGGGEKLFFGSGTQLSVL.

The genes are TRBV28 and TRBJ2-7; TRBD1 aligns across 10 bases. The V and J ends lost 5 bases and 2 bases, in that order; junction bases with no gene match: 6. The CDR3 totals 15 residues. Germline-derived CDR1 and CDR2 are MDHEN and SYDVKM. The CDR3 nucleotides read TGTGCCAGCAGTCCGGGGGACAGGGGACCCTACGAGCAGTACTTC. The encoded protein is CASSPGDRGPYEQYF. The full variable domain, in which reference TRBV28 and TRBJ2-7 provide the parts outside the CDR3, is DVKVTQSSRYLVKRTGEKVFLECVQDMDHENMFWYRQDPGLGLRLIYFSYDVKMKEKGDIPEGYSVSREKKERFSLILESASTNQTSMYLCASSPGDRGPYEQYFGPGTRLTVT.

This chain uses TRBV5-1 with TRBJ2-1; TRBD1 aligns across 8 bases. The germline V gene encodes CDR1 SGHRS and CDR2 YFSETQ. V shed 0 bases, J shed 4 bases, and the junction held 9 bases outside the gene matches. This CDR3 has 17 amino acids. CDR3 amino acids: CASSLEPGTGIYNEQFF. The CDR3, as DNA: TGCGCCAGCAGCTTGGAACCCGGGACAGGAATTTACAATGAGCAGTTCTTC. The whole variable domain, filled in from reference TRBV5-1 and TRBJ2-1, reads KAGVTQTPRYLIKTRGQQVTLSCSPISGHRSVSWYQQTPGQGLQFLFEYFSETQRNKGNFPGRFSGRQFSNSRSEMNVSTLELGDSALYLCASSLEPGTGIYNEQFFGPGTRLTVL.

In this sample, this clone turned up once. The gene calls are TRBV7-9 and TRBJ2-7; possible D gene TRBD1, 6 bases. Germline CDR1 reads SEHNR; CDR2 reads FQNEAQ (reference sequence). The CDR3 contains 13 residues. V lost 4 bases to trimming and J lost 4 bases, with 11 bases between them. Here the CDR3 DNA reads TGTGCCAGCAGCTCCGTCACAGGGTACGAGCAGTACTTC. Protein sequence: CASSSVTGYEQYF.

The CDR3 reads CASSQTGGSYEQYF. The CDR3 nucleotides are TGTGCCAGCAGCCAAACGGGTGGGTCCTACGAGCAGTACTTC. This sequence joins TRBV4-2 and TRBJ2-7; D not resolved. CDR1 is LGHNA and CDR2 is YNFKEQ in the germline V gene. Trimming took 2 bases from V and 1 from J, leaving 9 bases between them. The CDR3 contains 14 residues.

The chain recombines TRBV15 with TRBJ1-4; D is undetermined. The V and J ends lost 0 bases and 4 bases respectively, with 9 bases between them. The CDR3 is made up of 15 amino acids. The germline V gene has CDR1 LNHNV and CDR2 YYDKDF (reference sequence). CDR3 nucleotide sequence: TGTGCCACCAGCAGAGAGAGGAGAGATAATGAAAAACTGTTTTTT. Encoded protein: CATSRERRDNEKLFF.

CDR3 sequence (DNA): TGTGCCAGTTCAAGGGGTAGCAATCAGCCCCAGCATTTT. This gives the protein CASSRGSNQPQHF. This sequence joins TRBV19 and TRBJ1-5; a possible D gene is TRBD1 (5 bases). Germline CDR1 reads LNHDA; CDR2 reads SQIVND (reference sequence). The V gene lost 8 bases and the J gene lost 0 bases, with 8 bases spanning the gap. The CDR3 spans 13 residues.

The genes are TRBV5-4 and TRBJ2-1; maybe TRBD1 (6 bases). The CDR3 has 14 residues. The ends were cut back, 7 bases at V and 8 bases at J, with 19 bases in the middle. In germline, CDR1 is SGHNT, CDR2 YYREEE (reference sequence). CDR3 nucleotide sequence: TGTGCCAGCTCTGGACAGACCTACCCTTATGAGCAGTTCTTC. Its translation is CASSGQTYPYEQFF. The variable domain in full, completed from reference TRBV5-4 and TRBJ2-1, reads ETGVTQSPTHLIKTRGQQVTLRCSSQSGHNTVSWYQQALGQGPQFIFQYYREEENGRGNFPPRFSGLQFPNYSSELNVNALELDDSALYLCASSGQTYPYEQFFGPGTRLTVL.